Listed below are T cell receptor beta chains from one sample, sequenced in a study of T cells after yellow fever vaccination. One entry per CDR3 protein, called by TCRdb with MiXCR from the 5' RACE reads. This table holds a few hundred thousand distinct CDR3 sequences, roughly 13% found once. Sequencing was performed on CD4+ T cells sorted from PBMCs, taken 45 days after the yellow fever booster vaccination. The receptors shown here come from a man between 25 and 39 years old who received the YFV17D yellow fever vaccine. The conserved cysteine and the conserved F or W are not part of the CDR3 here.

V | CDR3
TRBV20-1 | SASHRGVAETQY
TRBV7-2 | ASSPRESSGNTIY
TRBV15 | ATSREPLSDRPSSGANVLT
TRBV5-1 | ASSLDSYGRTQQF
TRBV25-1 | ASSERNGNEQF
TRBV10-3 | AINMGTAPGEEQY
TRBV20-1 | SAVKGGNYNEQF
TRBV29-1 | SGGLADNEQF
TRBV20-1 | SAYNDRNTDTQY
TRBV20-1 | SARGTRVLAYNEQF
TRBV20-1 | SARVARNQPQH
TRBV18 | ASSGGTGDYEQY
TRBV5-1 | ASSSGQPGETQY
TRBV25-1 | ASRRGDYGYT
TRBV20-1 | SVQKNSGTSGIGEQF
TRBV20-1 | SARTLADEKLF
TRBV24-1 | ATSGGPGQSTDTQY
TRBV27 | ASSPWGQGAGELF
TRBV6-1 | ASINPGPQY